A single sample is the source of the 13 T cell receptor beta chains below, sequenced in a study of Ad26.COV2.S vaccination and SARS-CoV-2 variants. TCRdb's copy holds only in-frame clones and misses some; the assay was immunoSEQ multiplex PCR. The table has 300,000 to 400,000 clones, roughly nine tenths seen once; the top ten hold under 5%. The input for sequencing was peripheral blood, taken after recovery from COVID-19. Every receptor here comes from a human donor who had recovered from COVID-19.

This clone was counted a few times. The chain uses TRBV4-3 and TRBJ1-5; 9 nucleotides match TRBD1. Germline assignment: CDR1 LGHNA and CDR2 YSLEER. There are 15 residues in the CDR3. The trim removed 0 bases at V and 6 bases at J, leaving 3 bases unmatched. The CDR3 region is CASSQEYRGLQPQHF. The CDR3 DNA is TGCGCCAGCAGCCAAGAGTACAGGGGGCTTCAGCCCCAGCATTTT.

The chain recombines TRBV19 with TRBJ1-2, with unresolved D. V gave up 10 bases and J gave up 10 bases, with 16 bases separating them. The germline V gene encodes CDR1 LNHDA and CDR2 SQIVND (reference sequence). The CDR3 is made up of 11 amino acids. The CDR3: CATPQPKNYTF. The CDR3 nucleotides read TGTGCCACCCCTCAGCCCAAGAACTACACCTTC.

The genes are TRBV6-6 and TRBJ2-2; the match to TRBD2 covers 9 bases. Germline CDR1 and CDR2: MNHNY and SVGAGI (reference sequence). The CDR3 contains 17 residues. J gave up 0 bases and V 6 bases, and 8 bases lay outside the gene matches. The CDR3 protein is CASRRSTSGANTGELFF. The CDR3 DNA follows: TGTGCCAGCAGGCGATCGACTAGCGGAGCGAACACCGGGGAGCTGTTTTTT.

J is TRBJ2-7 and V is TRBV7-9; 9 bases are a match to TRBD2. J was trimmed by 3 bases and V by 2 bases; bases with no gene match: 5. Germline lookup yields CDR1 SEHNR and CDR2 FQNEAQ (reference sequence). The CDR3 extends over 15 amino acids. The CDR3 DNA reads TGTGCCAGCAGCTTACGCGGTAGCGGGGGCTACGAGCAGTACTTC. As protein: CASSLRGSGGYEQYF.

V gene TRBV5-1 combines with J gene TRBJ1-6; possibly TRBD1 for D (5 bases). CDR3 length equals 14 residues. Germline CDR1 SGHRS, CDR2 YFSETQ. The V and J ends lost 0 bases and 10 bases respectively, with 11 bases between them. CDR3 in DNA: TGCGCCAGCAGCTTGGGAGATAGGGACTCACCCCTCCACTTT. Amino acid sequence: CASSLGDRDSPLHF.

The DNA of the CDR3 is TGCAGCGGACTTGTGGGGACCCAGTACTTC. It is translated as CSGLVGTQYF. The chain recombines TRBV20-1 with TRBJ2-5; the D gene is possibly TRBD2 (5 bases). This CDR3 contains 10 residues. CDR1 DFQATT and CDR2 SNEGSKA come from the germline V gene (reference sequence).

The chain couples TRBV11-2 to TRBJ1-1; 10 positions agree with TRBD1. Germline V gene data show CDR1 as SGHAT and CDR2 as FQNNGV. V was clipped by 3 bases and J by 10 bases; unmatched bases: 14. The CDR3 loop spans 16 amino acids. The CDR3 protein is CASSFNPLTGGLRAFF. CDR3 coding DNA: TGTGCCAGCAGCTTCAACCCCCTGACAGGGGGCTTAAGAGCTTTCTTT.

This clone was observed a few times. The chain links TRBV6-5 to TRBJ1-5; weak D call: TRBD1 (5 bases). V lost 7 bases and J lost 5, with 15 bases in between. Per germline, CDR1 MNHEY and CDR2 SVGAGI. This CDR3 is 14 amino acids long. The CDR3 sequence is CASTVRAQDQPQHF. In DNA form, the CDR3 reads TGTGCCAGCACAGTCAGGGCCCAAGATCAGCCCCAGCATTTT.

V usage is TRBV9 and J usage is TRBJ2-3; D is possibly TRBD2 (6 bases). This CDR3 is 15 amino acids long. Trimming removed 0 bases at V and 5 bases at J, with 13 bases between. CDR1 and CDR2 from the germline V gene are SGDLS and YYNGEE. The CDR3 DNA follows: TGTGCCAGCAGCGTAGCTGGGACGGAGGGAGATACGCAGTATTTT. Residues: CASSVAGTEGDTQYF.

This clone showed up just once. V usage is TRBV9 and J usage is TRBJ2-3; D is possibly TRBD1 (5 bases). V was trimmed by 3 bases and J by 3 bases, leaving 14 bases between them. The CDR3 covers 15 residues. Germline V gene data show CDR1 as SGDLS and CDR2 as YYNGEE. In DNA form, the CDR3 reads TGTGCCAGCAGCGCCTTTGGTAGGGGTACAGATACGCAGTATTTT. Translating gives CASSAFGRGTDTQYF.

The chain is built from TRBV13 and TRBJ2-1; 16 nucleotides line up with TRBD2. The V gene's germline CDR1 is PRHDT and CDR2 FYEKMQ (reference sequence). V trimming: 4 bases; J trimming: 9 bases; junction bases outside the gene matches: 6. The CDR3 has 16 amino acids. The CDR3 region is CASSSPGLAGGGEQFF. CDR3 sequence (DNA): TGTGCCAGCAGCTCACCGGGACTAGCGGGGGGGGGTGAGCAGTTCTTC. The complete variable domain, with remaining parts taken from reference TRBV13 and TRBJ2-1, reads AAGVIQSPRHLIKEKRETATLKCYPIPRHDTVYWYQQGPGQDPQFLISFYEKMQSDKGSIPDRFSAQQFSDYHSELNMSSLELGDSALYFCASSSPGLAGGGEQFFGPGTRLTVL.

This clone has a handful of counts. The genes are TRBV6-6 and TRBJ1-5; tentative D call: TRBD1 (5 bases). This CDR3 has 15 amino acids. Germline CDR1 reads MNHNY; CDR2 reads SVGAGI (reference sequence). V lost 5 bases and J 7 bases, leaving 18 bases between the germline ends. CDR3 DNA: TGTGCCAGCAGTCCCGGGACCCGGGCCGTACAGCCCCAGCATTTT. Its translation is CASSPGTRAVQPQHF.

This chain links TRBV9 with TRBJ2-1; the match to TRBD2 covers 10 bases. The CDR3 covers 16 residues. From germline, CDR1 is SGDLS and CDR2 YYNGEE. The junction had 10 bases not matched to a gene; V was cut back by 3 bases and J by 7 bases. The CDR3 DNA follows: TGTGCCAGCAGCGCCCCTAGCGGGGGAGAGTTTAATGAGCAGTTCTTC. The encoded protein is CASSAPSGGEFNEQFF.